This T cell receptor (beta chain) comes out of a study of T cell responses to AZD1222 COVID-19 vaccine. Profiled with immunoSEQ multiplex PCR; TCRdb holds only in-frame clones, not every one. The sample lists over 150,000 clones; approximately 88% were seen once. Pooling covered second doses at about 4 or about 12 weeks. This TCR was recovered from an adult who received the AZD1222 COVID-19 vaccine. Sequenced here: peripheral blood, sampled 28 days after the second AZD1222 dose.

The CDR3 reads CAISVRQTGRLYGYTF. As DNA, the CDR3 is TGTGCCATCAGTGTACGACAGACAGGACGGCTCTATGGCTACACCTTC. V usage is TRBV10-3 and J usage is TRBJ1-2; the D gene is possibly TRBD1 (6 bases). This CDR3 has 16 residues. Germline values: CDR1 ENHRY, CDR2 SYGVKD. V lost 4 bases and J 4 bases, leaving 19 bases between the germline ends.